Sequencing of this TCR beta chain was carried out in a study of cytomegalovirus exposure and HLA in healthy donors. From germline, CDR1 is MGHRA and CDR2 YSYEKL. Unmatched junction bases numbered 11, after V lost 4 bases and J lost 5 bases. This CDR3 has 16 residues. PCR was performed using 60 Vbeta and 13 Jbeta primers. Using immunoSEQ multiplex PCR, the repertoire was profiled, and TCRdb retains in-frame clones only, with some absent. Seen here are 170,000 or so clones, roughly 83% observed once, and the top ten hold 0.35% to 0.45%. The sequence was obtained from a boy younger than 10 in good health and CMV-seronegative. The chain has TRBV4-1 and TRBJ2-1; 7 nucleotides align to TRBD2. The sequenced sample was PBMCs. CDR3 loop: CASSPGNGLGNNEQFF. In DNA form, the CDR3 reads TGCGCCAGCAGCCCGGGTAACGGACTAGGGAACAATGAGCAGTTCTTC.